The clone carrying this TCR beta chain was seen ten or more times. Its specificity is unknown. The data originate from a study of human T cells and chemical hapten exposure. As for the study in general: Women made up most patients, who had alopecia areata, totalis or universalis. The study, taken as a whole, reports: There was no change with DPC sensitization in TCRs above 1 in 1000 frequency.

The study used a library that attached unique molecular identifiers to individual cDNA molecules. Using its own MiXCR run on the RACE reads, TCRdb lists one record per CDR3 protein. The sample holds roughly 380,000 distinct CDR3 sequences, nearly 5% seen once. Time point indicated: patch test 1, 2 weeks after DPC sensitization. Specified treatment: therapeutic diphenylcyclopropenone sensitization with weekly scalp DPC. Between the trimmed V and J ends, which lost 6 bases and 1 base, there was a span of 7 bases. This CDR3 has 13 amino acids. The specimen comprised whole blood, sampled in connection with sensitization to the hapten diphenylcyclopropenone (DPC). The chain employs TRBV12-3 or TRBV12-4 and TRBJ1-5; D unresolved. This receptor was taken from a woman aged 50 to 60 with alopecia areata. Some clones in this sample may be carry-over from other donors' samples. DNA of the CDR3: TGTGCCAGCAGCCAGACGAGCAATCAGCCCCAGCATTTT. Translation: CASSQTSNQPQHF.